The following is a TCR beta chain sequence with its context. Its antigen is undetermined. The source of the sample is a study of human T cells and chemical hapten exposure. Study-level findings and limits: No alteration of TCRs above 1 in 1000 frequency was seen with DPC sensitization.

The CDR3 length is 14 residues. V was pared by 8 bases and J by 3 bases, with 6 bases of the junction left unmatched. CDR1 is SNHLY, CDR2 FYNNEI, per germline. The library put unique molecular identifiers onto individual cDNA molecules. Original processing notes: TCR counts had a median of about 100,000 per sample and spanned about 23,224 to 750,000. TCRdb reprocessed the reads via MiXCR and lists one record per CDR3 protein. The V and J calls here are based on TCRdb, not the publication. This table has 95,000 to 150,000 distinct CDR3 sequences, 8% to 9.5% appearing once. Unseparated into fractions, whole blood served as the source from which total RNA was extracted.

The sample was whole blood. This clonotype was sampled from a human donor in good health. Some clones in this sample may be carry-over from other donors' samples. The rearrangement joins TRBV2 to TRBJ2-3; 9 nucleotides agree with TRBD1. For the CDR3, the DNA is TGTGCCAGCGCGGACGGACAGGGGACAGATACGCAGTATTTT. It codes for CASADGQGTDTQYF.